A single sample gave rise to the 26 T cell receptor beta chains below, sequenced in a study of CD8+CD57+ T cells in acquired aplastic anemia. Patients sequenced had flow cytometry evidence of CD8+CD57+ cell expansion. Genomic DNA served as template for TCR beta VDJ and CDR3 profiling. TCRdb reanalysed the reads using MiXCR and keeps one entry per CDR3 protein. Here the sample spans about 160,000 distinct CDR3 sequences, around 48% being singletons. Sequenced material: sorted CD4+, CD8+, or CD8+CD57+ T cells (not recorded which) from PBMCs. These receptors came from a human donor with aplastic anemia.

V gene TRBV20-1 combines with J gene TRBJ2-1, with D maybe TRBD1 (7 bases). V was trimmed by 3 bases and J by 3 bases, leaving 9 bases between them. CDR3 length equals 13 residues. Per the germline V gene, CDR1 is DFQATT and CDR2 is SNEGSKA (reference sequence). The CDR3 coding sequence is TGCAGTGCTAGGCAGGGGGGCTACAATGAGCAGTTCTTC. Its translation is CSARQGGYNEQFF.

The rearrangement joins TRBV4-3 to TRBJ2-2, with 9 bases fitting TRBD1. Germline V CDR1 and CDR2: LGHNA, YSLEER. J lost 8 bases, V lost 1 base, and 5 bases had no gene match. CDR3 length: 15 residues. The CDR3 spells CASSQGTGAGGELFF. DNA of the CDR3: TGCGCCAGCAGCCAAGGGACAGGGGCTGGGGGGGAGCTGTTTTTT.

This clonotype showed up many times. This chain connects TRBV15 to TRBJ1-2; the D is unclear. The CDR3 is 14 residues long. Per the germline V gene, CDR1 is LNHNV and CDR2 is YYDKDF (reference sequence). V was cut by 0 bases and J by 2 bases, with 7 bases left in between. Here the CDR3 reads CATSRDLGNYGYTF. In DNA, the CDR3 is TGTGCCACCAGCAGAGATCTGGGAAACTATGGCTACACCTTC.

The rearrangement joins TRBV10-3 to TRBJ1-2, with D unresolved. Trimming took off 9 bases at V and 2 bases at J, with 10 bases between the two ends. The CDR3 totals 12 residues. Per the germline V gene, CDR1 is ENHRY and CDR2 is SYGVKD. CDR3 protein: CAIGPGNYGYTF. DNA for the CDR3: TGTGCCATAGGGCCGGGGAACTATGGCTACACCTTC.

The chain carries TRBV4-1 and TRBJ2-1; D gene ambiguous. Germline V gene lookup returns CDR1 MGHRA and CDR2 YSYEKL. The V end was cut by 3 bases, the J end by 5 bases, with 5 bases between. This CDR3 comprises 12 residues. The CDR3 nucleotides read TGCGCCAGCAGCCACAATAACAATGAGCAGTTCTTC. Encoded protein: CASSHNNNEQFF.

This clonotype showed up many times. The CDR3 here is CASKSRQDETFF. The CDR3 bases are TGTGCCAGTAAAAGCAGGCAGGATGAGACTTTCTTT. The genes are TRBV19 and TRBJ1-1, with D hard to call. Germline V gives CDR1 LNHDA, CDR2 SQIVND (reference sequence). The CDR3 runs 12 residues. V lost 7 bases to trimming and J lost 12 bases, with 18 bases between them.

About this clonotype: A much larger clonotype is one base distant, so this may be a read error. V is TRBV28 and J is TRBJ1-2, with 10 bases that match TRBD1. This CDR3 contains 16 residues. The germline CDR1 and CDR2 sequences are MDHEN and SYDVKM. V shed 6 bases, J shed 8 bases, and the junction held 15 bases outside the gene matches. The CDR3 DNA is TGTGCCAGCAGCCTCCCTCCCGGGACAGGGGTCCCAGGCTACACCTTC. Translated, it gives CASSLPPGTGVPGYTF.

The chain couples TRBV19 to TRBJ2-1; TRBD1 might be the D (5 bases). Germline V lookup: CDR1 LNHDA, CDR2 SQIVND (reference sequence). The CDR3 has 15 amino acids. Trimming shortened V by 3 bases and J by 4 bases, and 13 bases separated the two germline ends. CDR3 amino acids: CASSIQAGLYNEQFF. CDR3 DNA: TGTGCCAGTAGTATTCAGGCAGGGTTGTACAATGAGCAGTTCTTC.

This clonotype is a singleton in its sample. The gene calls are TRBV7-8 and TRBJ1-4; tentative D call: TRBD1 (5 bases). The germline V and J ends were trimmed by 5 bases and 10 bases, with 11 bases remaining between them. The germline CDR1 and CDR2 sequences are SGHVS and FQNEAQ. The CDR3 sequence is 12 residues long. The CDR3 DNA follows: TGTGCCAGCAGCACGACAGCGGGAAAACTGTTTTTT. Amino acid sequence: CASSTTAGKLFF.

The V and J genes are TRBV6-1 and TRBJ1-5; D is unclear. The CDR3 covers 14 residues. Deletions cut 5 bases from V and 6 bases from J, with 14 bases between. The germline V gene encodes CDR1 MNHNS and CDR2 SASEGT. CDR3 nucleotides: TGTGCCAGCAGTACCTTTCGGTCGGGTCAGCCCCAGCATTTT. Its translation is CASSTFRSGQPQHF.

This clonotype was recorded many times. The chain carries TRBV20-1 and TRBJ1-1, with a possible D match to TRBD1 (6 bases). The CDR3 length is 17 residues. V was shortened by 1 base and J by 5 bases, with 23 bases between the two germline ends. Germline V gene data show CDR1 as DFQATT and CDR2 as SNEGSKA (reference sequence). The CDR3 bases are TGCAGTGCTAGAGGCCTGACGGGGGCGCCGGGGAAGACTGAAGCTTTCTTT. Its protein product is CSARGLTGAPGKTEAFF.

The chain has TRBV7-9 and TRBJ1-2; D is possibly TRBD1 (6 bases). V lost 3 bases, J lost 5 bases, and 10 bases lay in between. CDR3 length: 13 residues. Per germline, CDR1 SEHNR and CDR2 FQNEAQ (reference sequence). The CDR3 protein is CASSFGGGYGYTF. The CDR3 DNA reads TGTGCCAGCAGCTTCGGGGGCGGGTATGGCTACACCTTC.

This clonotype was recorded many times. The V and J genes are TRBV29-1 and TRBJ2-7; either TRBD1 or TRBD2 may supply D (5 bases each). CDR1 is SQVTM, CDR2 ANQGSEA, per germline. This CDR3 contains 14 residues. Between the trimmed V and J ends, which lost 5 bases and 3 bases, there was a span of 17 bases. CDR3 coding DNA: TGCAGCGTTTATTCCGGGACGGGAAACTACGAGCAGTACTTC. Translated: CSVYSGTGNYEQYF.

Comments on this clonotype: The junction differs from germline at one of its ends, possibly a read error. CDR3 amino acids: CAVSESGGVNEQFF. CDR3 bases: TGTGCCGTCAGTGAGTCGGGGGGAGTCAATGAGCAGTTCTTC. The chain couples TRBV10-3 to TRBJ2-1; 7 bases line up with TRBD2. The CDR3 spans 14 residues. Germline V gene data show CDR1 as ENHRY and CDR2 as SYGVKD.

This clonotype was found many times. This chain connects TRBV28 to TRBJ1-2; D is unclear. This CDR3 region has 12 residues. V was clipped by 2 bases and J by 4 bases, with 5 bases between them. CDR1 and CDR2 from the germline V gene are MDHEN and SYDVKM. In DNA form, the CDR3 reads TGTGCCAGCAGTTTAAACAGCTATGGCTACACCTTC. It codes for CASSLNSYGYTF.

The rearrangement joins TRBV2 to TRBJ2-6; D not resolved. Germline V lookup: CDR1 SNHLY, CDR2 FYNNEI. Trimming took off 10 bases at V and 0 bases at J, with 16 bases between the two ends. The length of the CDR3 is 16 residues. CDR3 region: CATRRVFSSGANVLTF. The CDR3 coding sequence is TGTGCCACTAGGCGAGTCTTTAGCTCTGGGGCCAACGTCCTGACTTTC.

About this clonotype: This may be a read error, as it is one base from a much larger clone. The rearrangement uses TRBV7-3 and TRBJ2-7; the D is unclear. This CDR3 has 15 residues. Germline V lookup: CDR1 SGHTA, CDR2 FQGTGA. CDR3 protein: CASSLTPLPVHERYF. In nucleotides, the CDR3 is TGTGCCAGCAGCTTAACCCCCCTACCCGTCCACGAGCGGTACTTC.

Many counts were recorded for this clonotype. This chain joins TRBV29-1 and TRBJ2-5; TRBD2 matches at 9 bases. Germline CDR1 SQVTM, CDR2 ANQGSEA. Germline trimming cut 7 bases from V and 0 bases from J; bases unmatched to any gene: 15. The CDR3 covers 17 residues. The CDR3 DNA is TGCAGCGCGCTTGGCGGGAGGGCCCACGAGTACCAAGAGACCCAGTACTTC. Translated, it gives CSALGGRAHEYQETQYF. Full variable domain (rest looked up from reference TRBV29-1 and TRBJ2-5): SAVISQKPSRDICQRGTSLTIQCQVDSQVTMMFWYRQQPGQSLTLIATANQGSEATYESGFVIDKFPISRPNLTFSTLTVSNMSPEDSSIYLCSALGGRAHEYQETQYFGPGTRLLVL.

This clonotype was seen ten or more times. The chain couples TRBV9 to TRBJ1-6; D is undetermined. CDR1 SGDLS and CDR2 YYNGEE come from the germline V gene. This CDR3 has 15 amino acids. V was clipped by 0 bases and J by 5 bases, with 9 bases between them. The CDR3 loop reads CASSVELGNNSPLHF. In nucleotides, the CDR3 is TGTGCCAGCAGCGTAGAGCTGGGGAATAATTCACCCCTCCACTTT. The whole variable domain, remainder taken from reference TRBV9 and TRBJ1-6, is DSGVTQTPKHLITATGQRVTLRCSPRSGDLSVYWYQQSLDQGLQFLIQYYNGEERAKGNILERFSAQQFPDLHSELNLSSLELGDSALYFCASSVELGNNSPLHFGNGTRLTVT.

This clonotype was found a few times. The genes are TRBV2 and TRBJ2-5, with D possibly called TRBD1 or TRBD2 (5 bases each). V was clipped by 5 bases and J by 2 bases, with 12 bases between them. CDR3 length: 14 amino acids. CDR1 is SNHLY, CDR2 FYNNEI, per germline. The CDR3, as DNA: TGTGCCAGCAGTACCCCAGGGAGACAAGAGACCCAGTACTTC. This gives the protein CASSTPGRQETQYF.

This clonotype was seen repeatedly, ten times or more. The CDR3: CASSETDYNEQFF. The DNA for the CDR3 is TGTGCCAGCAGTGAGACGGACTACAATGAGCAGTTCTTC. This sequence joins TRBV2 and TRBJ2-1; D remains ambiguous. CDR3 length: 13 amino acids. Germline CDR1 is SNHLY and CDR2 is FYNNEI. Between the trimmed V and J ends, which lost 3 bases and 3 bases, there was a span of 6 bases.

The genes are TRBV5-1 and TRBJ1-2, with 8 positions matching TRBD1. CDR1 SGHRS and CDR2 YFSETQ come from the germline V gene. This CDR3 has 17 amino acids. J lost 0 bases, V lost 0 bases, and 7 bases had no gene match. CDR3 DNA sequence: TGCGCCAGCAGCTTGGGGGACAGGCTGTCTACTAACTATGGCTACACCTTC. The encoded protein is CASSLGDRLSTNYGYTF.

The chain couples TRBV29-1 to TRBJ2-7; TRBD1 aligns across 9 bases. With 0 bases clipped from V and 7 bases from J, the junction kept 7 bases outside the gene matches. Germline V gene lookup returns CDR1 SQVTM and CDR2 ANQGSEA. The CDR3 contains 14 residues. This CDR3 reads CSVEDGTGTGEQYF. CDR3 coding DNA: TGCAGCGTTGAAGACGGGACAGGGACGGGGGAGCAGTACTTC.

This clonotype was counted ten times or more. DNA of the CDR3: TGTGCCAGCAGCCAGACGACGTACGAGCAGTACTTC. Protein sequence: CASSQTTYEQYF. V gene TRBV3-1 combines with J gene TRBJ2-7; D is unresolved. This CDR3 is built from 12 residues. Germline V CDR1 and CDR2: LGHDT, YNNKEL (reference sequence). The V end lost 3 bases, the J end lost 4 bases, and 7 bases lay between the germline ends.

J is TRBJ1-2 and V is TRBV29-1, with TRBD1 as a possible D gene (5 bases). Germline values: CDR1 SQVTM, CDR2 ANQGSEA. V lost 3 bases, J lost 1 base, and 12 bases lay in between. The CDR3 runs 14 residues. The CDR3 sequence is CSVDRGTFNYGYTF. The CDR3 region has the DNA TGCAGCGTTGATCGGGGGACCTTTAACTATGGCTACACCTTC.

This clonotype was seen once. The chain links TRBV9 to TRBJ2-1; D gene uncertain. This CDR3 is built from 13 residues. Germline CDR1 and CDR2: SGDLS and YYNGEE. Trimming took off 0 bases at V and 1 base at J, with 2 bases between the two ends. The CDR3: CASSVDSYNEQFF. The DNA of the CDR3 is TGTGCCAGCAGCGTAGATTCCTACAATGAGCAGTTCTTC.